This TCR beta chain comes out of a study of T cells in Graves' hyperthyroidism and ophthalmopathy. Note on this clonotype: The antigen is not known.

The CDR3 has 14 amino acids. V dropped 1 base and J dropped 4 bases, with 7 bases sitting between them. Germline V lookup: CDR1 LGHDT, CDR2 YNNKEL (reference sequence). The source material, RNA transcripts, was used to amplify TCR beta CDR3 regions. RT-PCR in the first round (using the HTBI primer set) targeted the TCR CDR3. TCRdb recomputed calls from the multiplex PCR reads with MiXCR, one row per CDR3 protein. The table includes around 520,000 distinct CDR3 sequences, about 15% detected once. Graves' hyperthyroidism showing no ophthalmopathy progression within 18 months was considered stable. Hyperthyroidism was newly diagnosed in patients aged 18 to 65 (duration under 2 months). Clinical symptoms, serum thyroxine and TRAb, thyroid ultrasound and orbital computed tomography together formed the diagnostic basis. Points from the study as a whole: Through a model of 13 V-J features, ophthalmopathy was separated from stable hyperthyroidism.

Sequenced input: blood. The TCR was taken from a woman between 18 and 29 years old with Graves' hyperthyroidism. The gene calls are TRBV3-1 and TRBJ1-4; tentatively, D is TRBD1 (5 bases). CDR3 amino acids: CASSQAGYNEKLFF. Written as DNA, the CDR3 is TGTGCCAGCAGCCAAGCAGGGTATAATGAAAAACTGTTTTTT.